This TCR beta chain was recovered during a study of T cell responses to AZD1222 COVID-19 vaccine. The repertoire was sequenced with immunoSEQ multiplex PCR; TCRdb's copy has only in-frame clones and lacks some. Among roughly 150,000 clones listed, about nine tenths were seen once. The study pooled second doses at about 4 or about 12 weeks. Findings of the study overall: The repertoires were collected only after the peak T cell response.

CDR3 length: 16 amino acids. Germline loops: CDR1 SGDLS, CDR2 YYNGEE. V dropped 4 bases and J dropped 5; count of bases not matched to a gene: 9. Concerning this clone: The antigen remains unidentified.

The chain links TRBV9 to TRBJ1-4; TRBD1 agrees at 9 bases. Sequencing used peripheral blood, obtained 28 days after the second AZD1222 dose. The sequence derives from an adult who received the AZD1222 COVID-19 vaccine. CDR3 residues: CASSTRPGTGNEKLFF. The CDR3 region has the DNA TGTGCCAGCAGCACCAGACCCGGGACAGGGAATGAAAAACTGTTTTTT.